Below, 7 T cell receptor beta chains from the same sample are listed, as sequenced in a study of T-cell reconstitution after alpha-beta-depleted transplantation in children. Unique molecular identifiers were incorporated during preparation of the TCRbeta library. MiXCR was run by TCRdb on the PCR reads, yielding one entry per CDR3 protein. The table records approximately 980,000 distinct CDR3 sequences, around 30% of them present only once. The material was PBMCs, mostly from graft donor cells, obtained 360 days after TCRalphabeta/CD19-depleted stem cell transplant. Receptors originate from a boy less than two years old who had a stem cell transplant for SCID, so the T cells may come from the graft donor.

The chain joins TRBV11-1 to TRBJ2-7; 8 bases match TRBD1. This CDR3 is built from 21 residues. V was clipped by 4 bases and J by 0 bases; unmatched bases: 23. The germline V gene has CDR1 SGHAT and CDR2 FQDESV (reference sequence). CDR3 loop: CASSSKPMGQEEFFSSYEQYF. The CDR3 DNA is TGTGCCAGCAGCTCCAAACCGATGGGACAGGAGGAATTTTTTAGCTCCTACGAGCAGTACTTC.

The CDR3 coding sequence is TGTGCCAGCAGCTCGGGGGGCACACCCCCCACGGATACGCAGTATTTT. This translates into CASSSGGTPPTDTQYF. V and J are TRBV7-9 and TRBJ2-3, with D maybe TRBD2 (7 bases). The germline V and J ends were trimmed by 4 bases and 6 bases, with 20 bases remaining between them. The CDR3 consists of 16 residues. Germline V gene sequence: CDR1 SEHNR, CDR2 FQNEAQ (reference sequence).

This clonotype was recorded a few times. The CDR3 region is CASSPVGQAFF. In DNA, the CDR3 is TGTGCCAGCAGCCCAGTGGGTCAAGCTTTCTTT. The chain links TRBV11-2 to TRBJ1-1; D remains ambiguous. Germline V gene sequence: CDR1 SGHAT, CDR2 FQNNGV. CDR3 length: 11 residues. The V gene lost 5 bases and the J gene lost 9 bases, with 10 bases spanning the gap.

This clonotype was recorded many times. CDR3 sequence: CASSKNTEAFF. The CDR3 bases are TGTGCCAGCAGTAAGAACACTGAAGCTTTCTTT. The chain is built from TRBV12-3 or TRBV12-4 and TRBJ1-1; no clear D gene. The CDR3 consists of 11 residues. With 5 bases removed from V and 1 base from J, the gap between germline ends came to 2 bases.

Only a few counts were recorded for this clonotype. J is TRBJ1-4 and V is TRBV12-3 or TRBV12-4, with D hard to call. This CDR3 is built from 11 residues. The ends were cut back, 2 bases at V and 8 bases at J, with 3 bases in the middle. The CDR3 nucleotides read TGTGCCAGCAGTTTAAAGGAAAAACTGTTTTTT. Encoded protein: CASSLKEKLFF.

Only a few counts were recorded for this clonotype. The CDR3 coding sequence is TGTGCCAGCAGTTACCGGTATTCTAATGAAAAACTGTTTTTT. Translation gives CASSYRYSNEKLFF. The chain is built from TRBV6-5 and TRBJ1-4; D unclear. Deletions cut 2 bases from V and 3 bases from J, with 7 bases between. This CDR3 contains 14 residues. Germline-derived CDR1 and CDR2 are MNHEY and SVGAGI.

This rearrangement joins TRBV5-1 to TRBJ2-3; D assignment may be TRBD1 or TRBD2 (6 bases each). Germline CDR1 is SGHRS and CDR2 is YFSETQ. The CDR3 spans 15 residues. Trimming took 10 bases from V and 3 from J, leaving 21 bases between them. CDR3 loop: CAWSPEGVGTDTQYF. Written as DNA, the CDR3 is TGCGCCTGGAGCCCGGAGGGGGTTGGGACAGATACGCAGTATTTT. The whole variable domain, remainder taken from reference TRBV5-1 and TRBJ2-3, is KAGVTQTPRYLIKTRGQQVTLSCSPISGHRSVSWYQQTPGQGLQFLFEYFSETQRNKGNFPGRFSGRQFSNSRSEMNVSTLELGDSALYLCAWSPEGVGTDTQYFGPGTRLTVL.